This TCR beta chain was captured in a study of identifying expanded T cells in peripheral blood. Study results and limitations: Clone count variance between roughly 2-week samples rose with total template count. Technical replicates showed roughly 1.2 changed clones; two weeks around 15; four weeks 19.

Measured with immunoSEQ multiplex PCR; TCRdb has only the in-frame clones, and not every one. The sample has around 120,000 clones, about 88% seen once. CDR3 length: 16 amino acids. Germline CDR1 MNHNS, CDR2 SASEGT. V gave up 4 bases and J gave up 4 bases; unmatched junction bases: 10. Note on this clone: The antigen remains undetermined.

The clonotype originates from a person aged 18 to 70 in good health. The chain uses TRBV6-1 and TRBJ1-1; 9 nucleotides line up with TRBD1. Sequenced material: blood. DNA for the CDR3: TGTGCCAGCAGTGTTCGGACAGGGGCGTTTGGCACTGAAGCTTTCTTT. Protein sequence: CASSVRTGAFGTEAFF.